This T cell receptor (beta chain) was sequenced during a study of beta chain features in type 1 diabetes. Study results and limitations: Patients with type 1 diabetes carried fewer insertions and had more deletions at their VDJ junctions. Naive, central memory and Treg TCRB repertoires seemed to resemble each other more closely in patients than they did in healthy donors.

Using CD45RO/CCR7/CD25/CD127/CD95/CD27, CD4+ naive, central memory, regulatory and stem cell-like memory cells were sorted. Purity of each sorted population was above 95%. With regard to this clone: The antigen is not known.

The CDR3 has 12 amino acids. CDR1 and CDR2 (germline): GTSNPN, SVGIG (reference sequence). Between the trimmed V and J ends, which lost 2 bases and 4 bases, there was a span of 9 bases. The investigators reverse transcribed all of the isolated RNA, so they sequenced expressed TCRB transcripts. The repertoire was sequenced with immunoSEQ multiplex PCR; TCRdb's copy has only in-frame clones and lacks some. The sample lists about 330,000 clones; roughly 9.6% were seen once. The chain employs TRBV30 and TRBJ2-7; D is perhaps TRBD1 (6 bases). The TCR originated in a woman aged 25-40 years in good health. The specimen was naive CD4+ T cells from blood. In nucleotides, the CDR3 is TGTGCCTGGAGTACTACAGGGTACGAGCAGTACTTC. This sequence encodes CAWSTTGYEQYF.